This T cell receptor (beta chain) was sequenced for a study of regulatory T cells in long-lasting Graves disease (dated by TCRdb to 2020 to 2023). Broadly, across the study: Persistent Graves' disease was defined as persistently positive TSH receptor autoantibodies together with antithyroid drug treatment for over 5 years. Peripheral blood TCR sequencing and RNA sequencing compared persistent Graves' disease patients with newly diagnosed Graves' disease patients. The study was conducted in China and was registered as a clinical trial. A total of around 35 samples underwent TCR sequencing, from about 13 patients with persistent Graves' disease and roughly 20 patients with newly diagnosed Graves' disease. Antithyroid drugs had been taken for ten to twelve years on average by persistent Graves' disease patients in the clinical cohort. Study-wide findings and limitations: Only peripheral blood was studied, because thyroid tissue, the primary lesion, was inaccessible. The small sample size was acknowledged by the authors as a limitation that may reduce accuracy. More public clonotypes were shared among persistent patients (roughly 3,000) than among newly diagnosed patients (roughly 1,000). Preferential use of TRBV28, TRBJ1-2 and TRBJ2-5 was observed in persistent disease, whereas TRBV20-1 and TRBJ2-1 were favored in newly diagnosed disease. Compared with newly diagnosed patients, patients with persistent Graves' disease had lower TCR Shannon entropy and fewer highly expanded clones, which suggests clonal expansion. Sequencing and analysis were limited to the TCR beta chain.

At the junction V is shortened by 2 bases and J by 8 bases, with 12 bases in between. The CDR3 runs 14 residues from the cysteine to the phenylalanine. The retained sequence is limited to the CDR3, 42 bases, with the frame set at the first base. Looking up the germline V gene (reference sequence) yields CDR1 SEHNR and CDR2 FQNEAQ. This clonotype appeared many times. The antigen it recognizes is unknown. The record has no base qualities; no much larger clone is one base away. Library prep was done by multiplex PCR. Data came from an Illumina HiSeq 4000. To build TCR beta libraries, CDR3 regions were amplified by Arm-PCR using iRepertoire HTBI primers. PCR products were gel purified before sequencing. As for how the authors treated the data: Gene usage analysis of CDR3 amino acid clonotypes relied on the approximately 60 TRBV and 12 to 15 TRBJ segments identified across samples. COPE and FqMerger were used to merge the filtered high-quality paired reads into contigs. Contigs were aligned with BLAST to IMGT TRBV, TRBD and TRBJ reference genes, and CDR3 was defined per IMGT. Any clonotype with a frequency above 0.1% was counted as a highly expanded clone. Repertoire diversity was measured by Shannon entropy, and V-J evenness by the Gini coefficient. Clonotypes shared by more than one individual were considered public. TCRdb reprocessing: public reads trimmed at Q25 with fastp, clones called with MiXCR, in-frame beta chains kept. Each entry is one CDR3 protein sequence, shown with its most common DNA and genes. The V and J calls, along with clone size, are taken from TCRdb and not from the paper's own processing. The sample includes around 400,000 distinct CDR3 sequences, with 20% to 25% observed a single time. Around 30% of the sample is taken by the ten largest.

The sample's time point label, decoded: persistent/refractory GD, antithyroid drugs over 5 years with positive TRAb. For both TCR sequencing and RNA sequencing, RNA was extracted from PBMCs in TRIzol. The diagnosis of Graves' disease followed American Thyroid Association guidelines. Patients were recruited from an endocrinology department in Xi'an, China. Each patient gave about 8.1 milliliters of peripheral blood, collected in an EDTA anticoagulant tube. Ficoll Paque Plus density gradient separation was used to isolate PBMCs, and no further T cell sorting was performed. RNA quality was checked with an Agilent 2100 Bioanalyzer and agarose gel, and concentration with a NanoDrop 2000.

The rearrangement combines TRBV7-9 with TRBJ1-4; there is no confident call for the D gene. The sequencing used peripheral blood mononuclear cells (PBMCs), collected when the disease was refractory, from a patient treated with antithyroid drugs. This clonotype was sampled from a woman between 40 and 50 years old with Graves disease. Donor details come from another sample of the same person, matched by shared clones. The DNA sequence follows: TGTGCCAGCAGCTTAATGGGATCTGAGGAAAAACTGTTTTTT. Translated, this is CASSLMGSEEKLFF.